Included here is one T cell receptor (beta chain) sequence, with context. This clonotype was counted ten times or more. It lacks a known antigen. No much larger clonotype is one base removed from it; base qualities were not supplied. CDR1 and CDR2 are drawn from the germline V gene: MDHEN, SYDVKM. The CDR3 contains 16 residues, cysteine and phenylalanine counted. The read is trimmed to its CDR3 DNA, 48 bases read in frame from base 1. V is cut by 8 bases and J by 0 bases, and the space between the germline ends is 20 bases. The record originates from a study of beta chain bispecific antibodies for T cell cancers (dated by TCRdb to the early 2020s). Study-wide context: Healthy donor T cells were cocultured with T cell leukemia lines and bispecific antibodies, and TRBV sequencing of the surviving cells was then used to measure how much each TRBV family was depleted. Surface TRBV12 (TRBV12-3) was expressed by Jurkat cells, and surface TRBV5-5 was expressed by HPB-ALL cells. General findings and caveats noted by the study authors: Cross-reactivity of the anti-TRBV5-5 antibody with TRBV5-6 was attributed to high sequence similarity between the two genes. Every sequenced sample was a mix of normal T cells and leukemia cell line cells, and most of the targeted TRBV signal originated from the leukemia cells instead of the normal T cells. Relative to anti-CD19, anti-TRBV12 exposure cut the share of total TRBV signal from TRBV12-3 by 97% to 99%, while TRBV12-4 dropped by about 36%, which was not significant. The TRBV-directed bispecific antibodies appeared to leave every TRBV family member untouched except the targeted genes and the closely related ones.

Unique molecular identifier barcodes were incorporated into the libraries and were used for clonotype quantification. Qiagen AllPrep DNA/RNA Micro kits were used to isolate total RNA, and an Agilent TapeStation was used to check RNA quality. TCR beta libraries were built by 5' RACE: cDNA synthesis followed by two PCR steps using TCR beta constant-region gene-specific primers. TCR beta libraries were sequenced on an Illumina MiSeq platform. On the authors' methods: MIGEC, MiXCR and VDJtools were used to process the reads. Clonotype frequency was computed as the clonotype's share of unique molecular identifiers among all unique molecular identifiers in the sample. Nonfunctional TRBV genes classified in IMGT as pseudogenes or open reading frames, for example TRBV1, TRBV12-1 and TRBV21, were left out. The public sequencing data were trimmed at Q25 with fastp and processed into clonotypes with MiXCR by TCRdb, which kept only in-frame beta chains. Records with the same CDR3 protein are collapsed into one entry carrying the most frequent genes and DNA. The V and J calls, along with clone size, are taken from TCRdb and not from the paper's own processing. The sample data list about 20,000 distinct CDR3 sequences, and more than 2% of these were observed just once. Jointly, the top ten make up about 5.5% of the sample.

Taken with the paper, the label for treatment or condition translates to: alpha-V12: anti-TRBV12 scFv linked to anti-CD3 scFv. T cells were expanded from blood mononuclear cells with anti-CD3 antibody OKT3 or CD3/CD28 Dynabeads for around three days. The anti-TRBV12 bispecific sample was derived from a coculture of Jurkat leukemia cells with normal T cells and was compared against an anti-CD19 bispecific control coculture. The expanded T cells were grown in RPMI 1640 containing roughly 10% fetal bovine serum, recombinant human IL-2 (approximately 100 IU/ml) and IL-7 (around 5 ng/ml). Each coculture mixed about 50,000 target cells and about 50,000 normal T cells with bispecific antibody in roughly 100 ul and was incubated at 37 degrees C for 15 to 20 hours. Each bispecific antibody consisted of two single-chain variable fragments expressed in a single-chain diabody format with a His tag. The effector T cells were obtained from healthy human donors, with peripheral blood mononuclear cells isolated from leukapheresis samples by Ficoll density gradient centrifugation.

The sequence came from a human donor in good health. Some clones in this sample may be carry-over from other donors' samples. The chain is made from TRBV28 and TRBJ2-7; 5 matching bases give a weak D call of TRBD2. The sequencing used healthy donor T cells cultured with leukemia cells, collected from a culture containing a bispecific antibody targeting TCR Vbeta12. The sequence in DNA is TGTGCCAGCGGTACTCCTCGCTCCGGGGACTCCTACGAGCAGTACTTC. The translation is CASGTPRSGDSYEQYF.